These T cell receptor beta chains were read from a single sample in a study of T cell repertoires in cytomegalovirus infection. TCRdb reprocessed the reads via MiXCR and lists one record per CDR3 protein. The table shows around 300,000 distinct CDR3 sequences, with about 20% occurring only once. Which antigens these TCRs recognize remains unknown. The sequences come from cultured PBMCs, collected from culture after CMV antigen stimulation. These receptors all stem from a human donor in good health (CMV status not recorded). Some clones in this sample may be carry-over from other donors' samples. CDR3s include the opening cysteine and the closing phenylalanine or tryptophan. D genes are given only for firm matches. Expanded clones are given a class, and other clones once, few, many or no size at all.

v_call: TRBV7-4; clone_size: .; j_call: TRBJ2-1; d_call: TRBD1; cdr3_nt: TGTGCCAGCAGCTTAGCGCGGGACAGGGCCAATGAGCAGTTCTTC; cdr3_aa: CASSLARDRANEQFF
v_call: TRBV4-3; clone_size: few; j_call: TRBJ2-7; d_call: TRBD1; cdr3_nt: TGCGCCAGCAGCCAAGATCGAGGACAGGGGTCGCACGAGCAGTACTTC; cdr3_aa: CASSQDRGQGSHEQYF
v_call: TRBV5-1; clone_size: few; j_call: TRBJ2-2; d_call: TRBD2; cdr3_nt: TGCGCCAGCAGCTTCCAAGGACTAGCGGACACCGGGGAGCTGTTTTTT; cdr3_aa: CASSFQGLADTGELFF
v_call: TRBV11-3; clone_size: many; j_call: TRBJ1-2; d_call: .; cdr3_nt: TGTGCCAGCACCATCGGGCCCTCTATAAGTGGCTACACCTTC; cdr3_aa: CASTIGPSISGYTF
v_call: TRBV28; clone_size: many; j_call: TRBJ2-7; d_call: TRBD1; cdr3_nt: TGTGCCAGCGGGAATACAGGGGGAGGATACGAGCAGTACTTC; cdr3_aa: CASGNTGGGYEQYF
v_call: TRBV9; clone_size: few; j_call: TRBJ2-3; d_call: .; cdr3_nt: TGTGCCAGCAGCGCCCAACCAGGACCAGATACGCAGTATTTT; cdr3_aa: CASSAQPGPDTQYF
v_call: TRBV11-3; clone_size: many; j_call: TRBJ2-3; d_call: .; cdr3_nt: TGTGCCAGCAGCTCAATACTAGCTTCTCCCACAGATACGCAGTATTTT; cdr3_aa: CASSSILASPTDTQYF
v_call: TRBV4-1; clone_size: many; j_call: TRBJ1-5; d_call: .; cdr3_nt: TGCGCCAGCAGCCAAGAGGAGGTCCCCGGGCCCCAGCATTTT; cdr3_aa: CASSQEEVPGPQHF
v_call: TRBV12-3/TRBV12-4; clone_size: .; j_call: TRBJ2-5; d_call: .; cdr3_nt: TGTGCCAGCACCACAGGGATGGAGACCCAGTACTTC; cdr3_aa: CASTTGMETQYF
v_call: TRBV6-2/TRBV6-3; clone_size: many; j_call: TRBJ2-2; d_call: .; cdr3_nt: TGTGCCAGCAGTTACCAAAGGAGGACGAACACCGGGGAGCTGTTTTTT; cdr3_aa: CASSYQRRTNTGELFF
v_call: TRBV7-6; clone_size: many; j_call: TRBJ1-2; d_call: .; cdr3_nt: TGTGCCAGCAGCTTGAAAGATAACTATGGCTACACCTTC; cdr3_aa: CASSLKDNYGYTF
v_call: TRBV27; clone_size: many; j_call: TRBJ2-7; d_call: TRBD2; cdr3_nt: TGTGCCAGCAGTTTACACCATGTTAGCGGGAGGCTGGGCGAGCAGTACTTC; cdr3_aa: CASSLHHVSGRLGEQYF
v_call: TRBV30; clone_size: .; j_call: TRBJ1-2; d_call: .; cdr3_nt: TGTGCCTGGAAACCAGGGTACGGCTACACCTTC; cdr3_aa: CAWKPGYGYTF
v_call: TRBV7-2; clone_size: many; j_call: TRBJ1-5; d_call: .; cdr3_nt: TGTGCCAGCAGTCCGAGAGGGGTTCAGCCCCAGCATTTT; cdr3_aa: CASSPRGVQPQHF
v_call: TRBV20-1; clone_size: .; j_call: TRBJ1-6; d_call: TRBD1; cdr3_nt: TGCAGTGCTAGAGATTGGGCAGGGGGATTGAATTCACCCCTCCACTTT; cdr3_aa: CSARDWAGGLNSPLHF
v_call: TRBV12-5; clone_size: .; j_call: TRBJ2-7; d_call: TRBD1; cdr3_nt: TGTGCTAGTGGTGACTCAGGGACAGGGGGCTACGAGCAGTACTTC; cdr3_aa: CASGDSGTGGYEQYF
v_call: TRBV20-1; clone_size: few; j_call: TRBJ2-1; d_call: TRBD2; cdr3_nt: TGCAGTGCTCCCCTAGCGGGAAGCCACAATGAGCAGTTCTTC; cdr3_aa: CSAPLAGSHNEQFF
v_call: TRBV20-1; clone_size: .; j_call: TRBJ2-1; d_call: TRBD2; cdr3_nt: TGCAGGGCGTCGGGGGGAACCTCCTACAATGAGCAGTTCTTC; cdr3_aa: CRASGGTSYNEQFF
v_call: TRBV20-1; clone_size: .; j_call: TRBJ2-1; d_call: TRBD2; cdr3_nt: TGCAGTGTGCGGGACTACCTGGGGAATGAGCAGTTCTTC; cdr3_aa: CSVRDYLGNEQFF
v_call: TRBV5-4; clone_size: few; j_call: TRBJ2-1; d_call: TRBD1; cdr3_nt: TGTGCCAGCAGCCGAGGGGGACAGGGATCCTACAATGAGCAGTTCTTC; cdr3_aa: CASSRGGQGSYNEQFF
v_call: TRBV11-2; clone_size: once; j_call: TRBJ2-1; d_call: TRBD2; cdr3_nt: TGTGCCAGCAGCACTAGCGGCAATGAGCAGTTCTTC; cdr3_aa: CASSTSGNEQFF
v_call: TRBV19; clone_size: few; j_call: TRBJ1-5; d_call: .; cdr3_nt: TGTGCCAGTCGGAACCTCGGAACAAATAGCAATCAGCCCCAGCATTTT; cdr3_aa: CASRNLGTNSNQPQHF
v_call: TRBV7-6; clone_size: .; j_call: TRBJ1-5; d_call: .; cdr3_nt: TGTGCCAGCAGCCAAGGGGATTCTCAGCCCCAGCATTTT; cdr3_aa: CASSQGDSQPQHF
v_call: TRBV19; clone_size: few; j_call: TRBJ2-2; d_call: .; cdr3_nt: TGTGCCAGTAGTATCCAATTGACCGGCTTAGCCGGGGAGCTGTTTTTT; cdr3_aa: CASSIQLTGLAGELFF
v_call: TRBV11-2; clone_size: .; j_call: TRBJ1-6; d_call: TRBD1; cdr3_nt: TGTGCCAGCAGCTTTGAGACAGGGAATAATTCACCCCTCCACTTT; cdr3_aa: CASSFETGNNSPLHF